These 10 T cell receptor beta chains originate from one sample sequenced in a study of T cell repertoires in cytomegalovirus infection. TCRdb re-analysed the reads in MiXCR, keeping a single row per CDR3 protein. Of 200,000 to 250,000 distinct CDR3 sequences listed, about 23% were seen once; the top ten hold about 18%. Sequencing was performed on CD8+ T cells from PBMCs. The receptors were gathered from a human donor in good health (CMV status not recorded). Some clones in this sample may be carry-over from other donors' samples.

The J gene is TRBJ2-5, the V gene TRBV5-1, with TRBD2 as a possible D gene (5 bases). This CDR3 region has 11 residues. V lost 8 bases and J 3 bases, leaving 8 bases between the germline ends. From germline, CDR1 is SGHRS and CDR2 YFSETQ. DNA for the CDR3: TGCGCCAGTGGGCGGGAAGAGACCCAGTACTTC. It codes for CASGREETQYF.

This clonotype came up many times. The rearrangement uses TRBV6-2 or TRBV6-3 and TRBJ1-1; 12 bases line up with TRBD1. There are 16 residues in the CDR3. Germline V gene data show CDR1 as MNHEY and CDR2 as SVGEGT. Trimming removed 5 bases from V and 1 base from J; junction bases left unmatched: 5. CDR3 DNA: TGTGCCAGCAGTCCCGGGACAGGGGGCCGGAACACTGAAGCTTTCTTT. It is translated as CASSPGTGGRNTEAFF.

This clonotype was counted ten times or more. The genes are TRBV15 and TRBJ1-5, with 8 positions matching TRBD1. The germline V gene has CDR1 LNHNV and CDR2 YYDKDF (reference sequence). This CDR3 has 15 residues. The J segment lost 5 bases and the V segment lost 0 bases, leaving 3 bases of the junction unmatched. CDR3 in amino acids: CATSRERTGYQPQHF. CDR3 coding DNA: TGTGCCACCAGCAGAGAACGGACAGGGTATCAGCCCCAGCATTTT.

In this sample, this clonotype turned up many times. The CDR3 nucleotides are TGTGCCAGCAGCTTAGCGGTTGGCGGAAACACAGATACGCAGTATTTT. Amino acid sequence: CASSLAVGGNTDTQYF. The V and J genes are TRBV7-9 and TRBJ2-3, with D unclear. Trimming took off 0 bases at V and 2 bases at J, with 12 bases between the two ends. Germline lookup yields CDR1 SEHNR and CDR2 FQNEAQ (reference sequence). The CDR3 sequence is 16 residues long.

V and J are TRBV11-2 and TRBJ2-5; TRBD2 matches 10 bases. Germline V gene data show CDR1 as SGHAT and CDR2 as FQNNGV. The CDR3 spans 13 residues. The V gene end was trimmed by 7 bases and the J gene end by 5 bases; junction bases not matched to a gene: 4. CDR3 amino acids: CASTSGGAETQYF. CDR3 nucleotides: TGTGCCAGCACCAGCGGGGGGGCTGAGACCCAGTACTTC.

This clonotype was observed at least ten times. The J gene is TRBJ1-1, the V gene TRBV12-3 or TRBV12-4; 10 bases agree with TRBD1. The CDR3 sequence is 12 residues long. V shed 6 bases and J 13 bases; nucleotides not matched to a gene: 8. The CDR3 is CASRSGTGDVFF. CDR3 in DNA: TGTGCCAGCAGGTCCGGGACAGGGGATGTTTTCTTT.

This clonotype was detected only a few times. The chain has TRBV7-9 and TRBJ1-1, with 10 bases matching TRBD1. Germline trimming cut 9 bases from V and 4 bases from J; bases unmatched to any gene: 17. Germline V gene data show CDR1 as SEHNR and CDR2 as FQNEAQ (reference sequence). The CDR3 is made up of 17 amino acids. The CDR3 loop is CASRTGTGVGLGTEAFF. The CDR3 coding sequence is TGTGCCAGTAGAACCGGGACAGGGGTGGGTCTGGGCACTGAAGCTTTCTTT. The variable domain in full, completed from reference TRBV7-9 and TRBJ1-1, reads DTGVSQNPRHKITKRGQNVTFRCDPISEHNRLYWYRQTLGQGPEFLTYFQNEAQLEKSRLLSDRFSAERPKGSFSTLEIQRTEQGDSAMYLCASRTGTGVGLGTEAFFGQGTRLTVV.

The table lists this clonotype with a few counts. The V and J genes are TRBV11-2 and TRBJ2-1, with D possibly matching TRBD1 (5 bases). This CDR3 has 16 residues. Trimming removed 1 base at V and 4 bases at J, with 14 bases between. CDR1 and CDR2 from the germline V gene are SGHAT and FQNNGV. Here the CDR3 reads CASSLVAGPYYNEQFF. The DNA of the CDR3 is TGTGCCAGCAGCTTAGTCGCAGGGCCATATTACAATGAGCAGTTCTTC.

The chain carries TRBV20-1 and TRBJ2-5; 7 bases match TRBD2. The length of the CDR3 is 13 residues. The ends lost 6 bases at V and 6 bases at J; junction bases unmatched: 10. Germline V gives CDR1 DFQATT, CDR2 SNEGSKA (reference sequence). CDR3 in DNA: TGCAGTGCAACCCGGCGGGGGTTGCAGACCCAGTACTTC. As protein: CSATRRGLQTQYF.

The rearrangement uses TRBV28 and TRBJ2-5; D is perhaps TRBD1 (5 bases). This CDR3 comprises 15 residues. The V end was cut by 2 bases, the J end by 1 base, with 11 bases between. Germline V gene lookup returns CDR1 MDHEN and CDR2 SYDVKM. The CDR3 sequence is CASSLVQASQETQYF. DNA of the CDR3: TGTGCCAGCAGTTTAGTACAGGCCAGCCAAGAGACCCAGTACTTC.